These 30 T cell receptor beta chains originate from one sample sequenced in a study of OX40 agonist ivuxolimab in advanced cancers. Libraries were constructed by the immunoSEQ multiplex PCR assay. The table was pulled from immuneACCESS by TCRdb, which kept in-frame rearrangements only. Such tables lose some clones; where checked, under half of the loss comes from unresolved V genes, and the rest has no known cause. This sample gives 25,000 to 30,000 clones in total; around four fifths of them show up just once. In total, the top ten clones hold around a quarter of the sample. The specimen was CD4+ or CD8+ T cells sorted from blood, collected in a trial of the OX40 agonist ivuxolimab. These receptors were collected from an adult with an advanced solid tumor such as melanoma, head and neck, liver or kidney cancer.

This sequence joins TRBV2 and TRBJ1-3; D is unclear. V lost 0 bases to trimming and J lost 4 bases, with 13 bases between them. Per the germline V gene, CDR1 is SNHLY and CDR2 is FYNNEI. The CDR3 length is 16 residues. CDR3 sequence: CASSEALRVGGNTIYF. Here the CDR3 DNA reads TGTGCCAGCAGTGAAGCTTTAAGGGTAGGAGGAAACACCATATATTTT.

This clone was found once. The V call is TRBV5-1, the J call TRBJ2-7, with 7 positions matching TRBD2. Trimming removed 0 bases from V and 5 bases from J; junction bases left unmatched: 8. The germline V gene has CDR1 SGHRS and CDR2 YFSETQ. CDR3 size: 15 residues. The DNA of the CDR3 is TGCGCCAGCAGCTTGGGGGAAGCGACTAGCAACGAGCAGTACTTC. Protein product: CASSLGEATSNEQYF.

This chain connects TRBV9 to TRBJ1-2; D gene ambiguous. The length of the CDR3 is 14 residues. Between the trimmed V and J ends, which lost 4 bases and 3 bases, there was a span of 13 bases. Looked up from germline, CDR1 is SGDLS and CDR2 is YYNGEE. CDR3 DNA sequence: TGTGCCAGCAGCCCCGGGGTTGAGGACTATGGCTACACCTTC. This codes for CASSPGVEDYGYTF.

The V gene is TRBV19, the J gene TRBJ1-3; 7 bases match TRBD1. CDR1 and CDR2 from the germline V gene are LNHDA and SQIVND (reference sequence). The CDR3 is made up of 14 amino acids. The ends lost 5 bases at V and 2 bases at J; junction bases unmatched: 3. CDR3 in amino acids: CASSVGTAGNTIYF. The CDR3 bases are TGTGCCAGTAGTGTTGGGACAGCTGGAAACACCATATATTTT.

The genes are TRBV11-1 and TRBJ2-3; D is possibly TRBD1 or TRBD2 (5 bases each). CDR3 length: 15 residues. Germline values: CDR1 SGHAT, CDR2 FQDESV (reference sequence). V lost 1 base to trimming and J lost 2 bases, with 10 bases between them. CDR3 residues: CASSLGDVNTDTQYF. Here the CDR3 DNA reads TGTGCCAGCAGCTTAGGGGACGTCAACACAGATACGCAGTATTTT.

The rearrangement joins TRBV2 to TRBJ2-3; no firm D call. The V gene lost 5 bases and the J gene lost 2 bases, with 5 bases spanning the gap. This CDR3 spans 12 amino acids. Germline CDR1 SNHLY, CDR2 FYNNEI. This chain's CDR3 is CASSPYTDTQYF. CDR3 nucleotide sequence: TGTGCCAGCAGTCCATACACAGATACGCAGTATTTT. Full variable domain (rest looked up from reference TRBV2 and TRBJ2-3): EPEVTQTPSHQVTQMGQEVILRCVPISNHLYFYWYRQILGQKVEFLVSFYNNEISEKSEIFDDQFSVERPDGSNFTLKIRSTKLEDSAMYFCASSPYTDTQYFGPGTRLTVL.

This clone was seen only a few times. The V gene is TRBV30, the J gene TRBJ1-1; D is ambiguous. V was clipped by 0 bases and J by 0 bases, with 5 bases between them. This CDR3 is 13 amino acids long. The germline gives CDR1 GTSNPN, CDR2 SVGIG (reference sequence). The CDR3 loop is CAWSVSVNTEAFF. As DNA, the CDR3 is TGTGCCTGGAGTGTTTCCGTGAACACTGAAGCTTTCTTT.

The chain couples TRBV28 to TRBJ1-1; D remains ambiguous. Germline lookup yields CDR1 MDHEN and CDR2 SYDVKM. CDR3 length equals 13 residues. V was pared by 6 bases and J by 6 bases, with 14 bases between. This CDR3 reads CASSPRSPPEAFF. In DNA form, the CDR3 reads TGTGCCAGCAGCCCTCGCTCTCCCCCTGAAGCTTTCTTT.

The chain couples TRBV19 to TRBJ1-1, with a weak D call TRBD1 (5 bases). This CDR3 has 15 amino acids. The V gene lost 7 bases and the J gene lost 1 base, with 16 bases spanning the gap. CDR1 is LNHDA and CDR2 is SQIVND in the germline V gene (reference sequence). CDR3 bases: TGTGCCAGTACTTGGGCAGGGATTACGAACACTGAAGCTTTCTTT. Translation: CASTWAGITNTEAFF.

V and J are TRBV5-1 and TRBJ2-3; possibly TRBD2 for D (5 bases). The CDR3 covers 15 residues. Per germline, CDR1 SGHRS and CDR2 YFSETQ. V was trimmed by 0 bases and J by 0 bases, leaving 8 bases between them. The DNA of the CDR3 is TGCGCCAGCAGCTTGGGGACTCCTAGCACAGATACGCAGTATTTT. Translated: CASSLGTPSTDTQYF.

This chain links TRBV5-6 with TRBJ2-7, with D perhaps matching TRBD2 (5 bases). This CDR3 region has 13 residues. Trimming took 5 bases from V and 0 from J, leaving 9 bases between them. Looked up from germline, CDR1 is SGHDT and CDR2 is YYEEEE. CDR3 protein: CASSPTISYEQYF. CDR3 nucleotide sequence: TGTGCCAGCAGTCCGACTATCTCCTACGAGCAGTACTTC.

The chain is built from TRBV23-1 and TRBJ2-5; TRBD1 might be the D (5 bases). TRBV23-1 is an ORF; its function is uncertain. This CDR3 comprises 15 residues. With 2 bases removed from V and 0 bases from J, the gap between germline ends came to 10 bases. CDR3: CASSQGAVYQETQYF. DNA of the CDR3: TGCGCCAGCAGTCAAGGGGCGGTATACCAAGAGACCCAGTACTTC.

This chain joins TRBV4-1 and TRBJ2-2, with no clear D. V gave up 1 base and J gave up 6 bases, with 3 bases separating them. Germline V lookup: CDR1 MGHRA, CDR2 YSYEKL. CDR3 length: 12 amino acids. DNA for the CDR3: TGCGCCAGCAGCCAAGGGCCCGGGGAGCTGTTTTTT. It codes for CASSQGPGELFF.

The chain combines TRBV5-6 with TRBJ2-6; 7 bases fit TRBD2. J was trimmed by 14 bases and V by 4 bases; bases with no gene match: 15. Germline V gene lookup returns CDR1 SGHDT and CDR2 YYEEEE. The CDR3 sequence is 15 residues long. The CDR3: CASSHGLGVRNILTF. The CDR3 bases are TGTGCCAGCAGCCATGGACTAGGGGTTCGCAATATCCTGACTTTC.

The DNA of the CDR3 is TGTGCCAGCAGCTTTCGACTAGCGGGGCCCACAGATACGCAGTATTTT. This codes for CASSFRLAGPTDTQYF. The genes are TRBV7-2 and TRBJ2-3; TRBD2 matches at 11 bases. Germline CDR1 and CDR2: SGHTA and FQGNSA. Trimming at V came to 3 bases and at J to 2 bases, leaving 4 bases not matched to a gene. This CDR3 is built from 16 residues. Full variable domain (outside the CDR3, taken from reference TRBV7-2 and TRBJ2-3): GAGVSQSPSNKVTEKGKDVELRCDPISGHTALYWYRQSLGQGLEFLIYFQGNSAPDKSGLPSDRFSAERTGGSVSTLTIQRTQQEDSAVYLCASSFRLAGPTDTQYFGPGTRLTVL.

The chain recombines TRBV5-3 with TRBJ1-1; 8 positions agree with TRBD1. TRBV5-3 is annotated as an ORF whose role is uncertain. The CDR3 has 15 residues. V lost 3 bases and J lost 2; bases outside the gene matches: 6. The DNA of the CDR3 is TGTGCCAGAAGCTCCTCCGGGACAGGAAACACTGAAGCTTTCTTT. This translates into CARSSSGTGNTEAFF.

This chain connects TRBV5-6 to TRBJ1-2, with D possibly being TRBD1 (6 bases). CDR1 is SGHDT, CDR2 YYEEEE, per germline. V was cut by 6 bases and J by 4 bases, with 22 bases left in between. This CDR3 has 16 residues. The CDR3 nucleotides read TGTGCCAGCACCCCACAGCCAGGTCCAGGGGTCTATGGCTACACCTTC. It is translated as CASTPQPGPGVYGYTF.

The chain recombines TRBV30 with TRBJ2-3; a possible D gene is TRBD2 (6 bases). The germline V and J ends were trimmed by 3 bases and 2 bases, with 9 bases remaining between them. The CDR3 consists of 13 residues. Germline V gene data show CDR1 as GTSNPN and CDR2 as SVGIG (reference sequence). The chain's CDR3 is CAWRGGSTDTQYF. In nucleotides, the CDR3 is TGTGCCTGGAGGGGGGGATCCACAGATACGCAGTATTTT.

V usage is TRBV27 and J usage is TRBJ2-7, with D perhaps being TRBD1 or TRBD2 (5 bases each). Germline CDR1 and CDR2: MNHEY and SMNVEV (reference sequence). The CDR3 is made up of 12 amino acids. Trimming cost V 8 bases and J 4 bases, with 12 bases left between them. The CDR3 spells CASGDGRYEQYF. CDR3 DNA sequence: TGTGCCAGCGGGGACGGACGATACGAGCAGTACTTC.

The DNA for the CDR3 is TGTGCCAGCAGCTTAGTCCCCCAGGGGAGTTTAGGGACCCAGTACTTC. It yields the protein CASSLVPQGSLGTQYF. The chain carries TRBV11-2 and TRBJ2-5, with D possibly matching TRBD1 (6 bases). Trimming removed 1 base from V and 7 bases from J, with 19 bases in between. The CDR3 length is 16 residues. The germline CDR1 and CDR2 sequences are SGHAT and FQNNGV.

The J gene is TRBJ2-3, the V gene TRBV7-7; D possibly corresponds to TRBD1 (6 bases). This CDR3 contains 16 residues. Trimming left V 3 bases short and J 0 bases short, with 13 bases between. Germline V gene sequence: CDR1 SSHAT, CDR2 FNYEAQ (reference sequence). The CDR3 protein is CASSFRGISSTDTQYF. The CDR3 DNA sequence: TGTGCCAGCAGCTTTAGGGGGATTTCTAGCACAGATACGCAGTATTTT.

For the CDR3, the DNA is TGTGCCAGCAGCCTCGGGGCCCAAATCACTGAAGCTTTCTTT. Protein: CASSLGAQITEAFF. The genes are TRBV7-9 and TRBJ1-1; D is possibly TRBD1 (5 bases). V was cut by 5 bases and J by 4 bases, with 14 bases left in between. The germline V gene has CDR1 SEHNR and CDR2 FQNEAQ (reference sequence). The CDR3 spans 14 residues.

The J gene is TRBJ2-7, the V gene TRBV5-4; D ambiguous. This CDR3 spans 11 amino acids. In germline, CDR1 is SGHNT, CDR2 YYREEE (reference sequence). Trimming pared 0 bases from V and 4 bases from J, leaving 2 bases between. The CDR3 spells CASSLGYEQYF. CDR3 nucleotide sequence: TGTGCCAGCAGCTTGGGGTACGAGCAGTACTTC.

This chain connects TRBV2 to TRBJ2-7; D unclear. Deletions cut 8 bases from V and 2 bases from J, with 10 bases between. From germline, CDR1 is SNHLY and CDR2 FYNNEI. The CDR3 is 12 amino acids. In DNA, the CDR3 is TGTGCCAGCTACGGCACCACCTACGAGCAGTACTTC. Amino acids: CASYGTTYEQYF.

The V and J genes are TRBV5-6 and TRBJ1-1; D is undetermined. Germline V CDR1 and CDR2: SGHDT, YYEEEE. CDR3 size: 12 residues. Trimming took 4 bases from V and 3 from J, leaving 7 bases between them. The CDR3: CASSLGYTEAFF. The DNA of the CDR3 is TGTGCCAGCAGCCTTGGTTACACTGAAGCTTTCTTT.

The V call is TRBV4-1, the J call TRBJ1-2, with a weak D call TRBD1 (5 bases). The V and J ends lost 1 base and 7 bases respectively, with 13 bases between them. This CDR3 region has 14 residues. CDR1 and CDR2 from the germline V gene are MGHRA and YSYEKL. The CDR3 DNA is TGCGCCAGCAGCCAAGTCCAAACAGGAGGTGGCTACACCTTC. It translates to CASSQVQTGGGYTF.

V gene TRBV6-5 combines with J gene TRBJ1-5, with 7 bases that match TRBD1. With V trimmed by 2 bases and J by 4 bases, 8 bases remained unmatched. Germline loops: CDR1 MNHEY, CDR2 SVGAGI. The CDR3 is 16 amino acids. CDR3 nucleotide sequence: TGTGCCAGCAGTTACCCTCAAGACAGGGCTAATCAGCCCCAGCATTTT. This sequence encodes CASSYPQDRANQPQHF.

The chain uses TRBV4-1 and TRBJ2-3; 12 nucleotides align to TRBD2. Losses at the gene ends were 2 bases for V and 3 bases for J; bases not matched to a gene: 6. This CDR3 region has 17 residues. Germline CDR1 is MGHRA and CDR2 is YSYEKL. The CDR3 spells CASSQWTSGAGTDTQYF. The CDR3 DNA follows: TGCGCCAGCAGCCAATGGACTAGCGGGGCCGGGACAGATACGCAGTATTTT.

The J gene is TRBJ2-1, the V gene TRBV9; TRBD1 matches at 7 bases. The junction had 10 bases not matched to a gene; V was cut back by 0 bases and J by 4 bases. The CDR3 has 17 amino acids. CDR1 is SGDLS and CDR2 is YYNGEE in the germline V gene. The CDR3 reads CASSVEGAPSGYNEQFF. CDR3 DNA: TGTGCCAGCAGCGTAGAGGGGGCCCCTTCGGGATACAATGAGCAGTTCTTC. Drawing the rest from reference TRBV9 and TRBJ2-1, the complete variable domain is DSGVTQTPKHLITATGQRVTLRCSPRSGDLSVYWYQQSLDQGLQFLIQYYNGEERAKGNILERFSAQQFPDLHSELNLSSLELGDSALYFCASSVEGAPSGYNEQFFGPGTRLTVL.

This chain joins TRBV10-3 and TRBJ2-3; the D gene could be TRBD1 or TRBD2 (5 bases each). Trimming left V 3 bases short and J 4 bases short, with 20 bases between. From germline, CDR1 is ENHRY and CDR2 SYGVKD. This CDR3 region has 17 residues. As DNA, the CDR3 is TGTGCCATCAGTGAACGGTGGGCCTCCCAGGGAGCAGATACGCAGTATTTT. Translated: CAISERWASQGADTQYF.